One and the same sample provided the 13 T cell receptor beta chains below, sequenced in a study of cytomegalovirus exposure and HLA in healthy donors. PCR primers comprised 60 Vbeta and 13 Jbeta primers. The method was immunoSEQ multiplex PCR; TCRdb's version includes in-frame clones alone and lacks a portion of them. The sample lists under 130,000 clones, around 62% occurring once. The specimen was PBMCs. Every receptor here comes from a man aged 25-40 years in good health and CMV-seropositive.

This chain joins TRBV19 and TRBJ1-2, with D perhaps TRBD1 (6 bases). Trimming left V 5 bases short and J 3 bases short, with 13 bases between. This CDR3 has 14 amino acids. Per the germline V gene, CDR1 is LNHDA and CDR2 is SQIVND (reference sequence). The CDR3 region is CASSPDRQDYGYTF. CDR3 nucleotides: TGTGCCAGTAGTCCCGACAGGCAGGACTATGGCTACACCTTC. Complete variable domain (other parts from reference TRBV19 and TRBJ1-2): DGGITQSPKYLFRKEGQNVTLSCEQNLNHDAMYWYRQDPGQGLRLIYYSQIVNDFQKGDIAEGYSVSREKKESFPLTVTSAQKNPTAFYLCASSPDRQDYGYTFGSGTRLTVV.

The chain employs TRBV2 and TRBJ2-5; maybe TRBD2 (7 bases). The CDR3 length is 17 residues. The ends were cut back, 5 bases at V and 2 bases at J, with 21 bases in the middle. Per germline, CDR1 SNHLY and CDR2 FYNNEI. The CDR3 DNA sequence: TGTGCCAGCAGTTGGACTGACGGGGGGCCCTTTCAAGAGACCCAGTACTTC. As protein: CASSWTDGGPFQETQYF.

The J gene is TRBJ1-2, the V gene TRBV6-1; 7 positions agree with TRBD1. J gave up 4 bases and V 6 bases, and 11 bases lay outside the gene matches. The CDR3 length is 15 residues. The germline gives CDR1 MNHNS, CDR2 SASEGT. In DNA, the CDR3 is TGTGCCAGCAGCCATGAACCGACAGGGTCCTATGGCTACACCTTC. Translated, it gives CASSHEPTGSYGYTF.

This chain's CDR3 is CASSPTGQGDNEQYF. The CDR3 bases are TGTGCCAGCAGCCCCACGGGACAGGGGGACAACGAGCAGTACTTC. The J gene is TRBJ2-7, the V gene TRBV5-4; 11 bases fit TRBD1. Germline assignment: CDR1 SGHNT and CDR2 YYREEE (reference sequence). This CDR3 has 15 amino acids. The trim removed 4 bases at V and 5 bases at J, leaving 8 bases unmatched.

The CDR3 DNA sequence: TGTGCCAGCAGTGAAGCCCTTGCTAACTATGGCTACACCTTC. Translated: CASSEALANYGYTF. This chain links TRBV6-1 with TRBJ1-2; no clear D. The CDR3 runs to 14 residues. Germline CDR1 MNHNS, CDR2 SASEGT. V was shortened by 0 bases and J by 0 bases, with 5 bases between the two germline ends.

The CDR3 bases are TGTGCCAGAAGCTTGGCCGTCGAGTACAGGGGATATTGCACTGAAGCTTTCTTT. It is translated as CARSLAVEYRGYCTEAFF. V and J are TRBV5-3 and TRBJ1-1, with TRBD1 matching over 7 bases. TRBV5-3 is an ORF for which the function is uncertain. This CDR3 spans 18 amino acids. Unmatched junction bases numbered 15, after V lost 0 bases and J lost 4 bases.

The chain joins TRBV5-1 to TRBJ1-1; D uncertain. Deletions cut 0 bases from V and 0 bases from J, with 6 bases between. The CDR3 extends over 14 amino acids. The germline gives CDR1 SGHRS, CDR2 YFSETQ. The CDR3 DNA reads TGCGCCAGCAGCTTGGCCACGGTGAACACTGAAGCTTTCTTT. Amino acids: CASSLATVNTEAFF.

This clone showed up just a few times. The chain recombines TRBV5-1 with TRBJ1-3, with 7 nucleotides matching TRBD1. This CDR3 region has 17 residues. J was trimmed by 3 bases and V by 4 bases; bases with no gene match: 13. CDR1 and CDR2 (germline): SGHRS, YFSETQ. CDR3: CASSHRGPRDYGNTIYF. DNA for the CDR3: TGCGCCAGCAGCCACAGGGGCCCCCGGGATTATGGAAACACCATATATTTT.

The rearrangement uses TRBV27 and TRBJ2-7; tentative D call: TRBD1 (6 bases). Trimming stripped 8 bases from V and 0 bases from J, with 17 bases between. The CDR3 covers 15 residues. Germline CDR1 and CDR2: MNHEY and SMNVEV (reference sequence). The CDR3: CASGRYRESSYEQYF. The DNA of the CDR3 is TGTGCCAGCGGGAGATACAGGGAGAGCTCCTACGAGCAGTACTTC.

The chain joins TRBV19 to TRBJ1-1, with D possibly matching TRBD1 (5 bases). From germline, CDR1 is LNHDA and CDR2 SQIVND (reference sequence). The V end lost 5 bases, the J end lost 10 bases, and 11 bases lay between the germline ends. The CDR3 is made up of 11 amino acids. In DNA form, the CDR3 reads TGTGCCAGTAGTTTAAACAGGCGAGCTTTCTTT. This sequence encodes CASSLNRRAFF.

This clone was recorded a few times. The V and J genes are TRBV11-3 and TRBJ2-2; 15 nucleotides line up with TRBD2. Germline trimming cut 5 bases from V and 1 base from J; bases unmatched to any gene: 8. The CDR3 length is 19 residues. The germline V gene has CDR1 SGHNT and CDR2 YENEEA. CDR3 residues: CASSPAGGLAGGNTGELFF. CDR3 nucleotide sequence: TGTGCCAGCAGCCCCGCCGGGGGACTAGCGGGGGGGAACACCGGGGAGCTGTTTTTT.

This chain links TRBV6-5 with TRBJ2-5, with TRBD1 as a possible D gene (5 bases). The J call may be faulty, since TRBJ2-7 better matches the DNA end. This CDR3 spans 15 amino acids. Germline CDR1 and CDR2: MNHEY and SVGAGI. The CDR3 loop is CASSYVWGGTYEQYF. The CDR3 DNA reads TGTGCCAGCAGTTACGTTTGGGGCGGAACCTACGAGCAGTACTTC.

This clone was observed a handful of times. CDR3 region: CASSEGGGYGYTF. The CDR3 bases are TGTGCCAGCAGTGAAGGGGGGGGTTATGGCTACACCTTC. This rearrangement joins TRBV25-1 to TRBJ1-2; tentatively, D is TRBD1 (5 bases). CDR3 length equals 13 residues. V was shortened by 2 bases and J by 5 bases, with 9 bases between the two germline ends. Germline CDR1 and CDR2: MGHDK and SYGVNS.